This TCR beta chain derives from a study of molecular identifiers for immune sequencing clone quantification. General study points: For effector cells, clones above 20 RNA copies held over 97% of molecules; for naive cells, under 1%. Spiked Jurkat TCR RNA equivalent to one cell was reportedly detectable in around 980,000 naive cells.

TCRdb used MiXCR to reprocess the PCR reads, holding one entry per CDR3 protein. The data show roughly 90,000 distinct CDR3 sequences, roughly 23% seen once. This clonotype was seen repeatedly, ten times or more. Its antigen is not identified. The length of the CDR3 is 12 residues. Germline V gene data show CDR1 as SQVTM and CDR2 as ANQGSEA. V was trimmed by 3 bases and J by 2 bases, leaving 7 bases between them. The source material was naive CD8+ T cells from blood, with Jurkat cell RNA spiked in. Subset denoted: FACS-sorted CD8+CD4-CCR7+CD45RA+ naive T cells. This TCR came from a human donor in good health. Some libraries in this study had Jurkat cell RNA spiked in. The chain has TRBV29-1 and TRBJ1-1; no firm D call. The CDR3 protein is CSVDSSNTEAFF. The CDR3, as DNA: TGCAGCGTTGACTCAAGCAACACTGAAGCTTTCTTT.